Listed here are 5 T cell receptor beta chains from one sample, sequenced in a study of blood T cell repertoires in COVID-19. The repertoire was sequenced with immunoSEQ multiplex PCR; TCRdb's copy has only in-frame clones and lacks some. The sample carries about 200,000 clones, more than 75% recorded once. The material sequenced was peripheral blood. The receptors stem from an elderly woman with COVID-19, enrolled during active disease.

V usage is TRBV24-1 and J usage is TRBJ2-7; 7 bases map to TRBD1. Germline assignment: CDR1 KGHDR and CDR2 SFDVKD. The CDR3 extends over 14 amino acids. V lost 7 bases, J lost 2 bases, and 7 bases stayed unmatched. The CDR3 region has the DNA TGTGCCACCAGCACAGGGGTTGTTCCCTACGAGCAGTACTTC. It translates to CATSTGVVPYEQYF.

About this clone itself: The junction departs from germline at one end; a sequencing error may be responsible. The chain uses TRBV7-7 and TRBJ1-2; D is undetermined. The CDR3 has 16 residues. The germline V gene has CDR1 SSHAT and CDR2 FNYEAQ (reference sequence). The CDR3, as DNA: TGTGCTAGCAGCTCCCCTCACAGTCCTCTTAGGCATGGCTACACCTTC. It encodes CASSSPHSPLRHGYTF.

The V and J genes are TRBV9 and TRBJ2-4, with TRBD2 as a possible D gene (5 bases). CDR1 and CDR2 from the germline V gene are SGDLS and YYNGEE. The length of the CDR3 is 13 residues. V dropped 2 bases and J dropped 7 bases, with 10 bases sitting between them. DNA of the CDR3: TGTGCCAGCAGCGTTGGACTGTCTAACATTCAGTACTTC. Translated, it gives CASSVGLSNIQYF.

The chain employs TRBV19 and TRBJ1-4; tentative D call: TRBD1 (6 bases). The V end was cut by 7 bases, the J end by 8 bases, with 20 bases between. Germline CDR1 LNHDA, CDR2 SQIVND (reference sequence). The CDR3 sequence is 15 residues long. CDR3 in amino acids: CASTVKTGSGEKLFF. The CDR3 DNA sequence: TGTGCCAGTACCGTGAAAACAGGGAGTGGAGAAAAACTGTTTTTT.

The chain carries TRBV28 and TRBJ2-1, with 9 bases lining up with TRBD1. This CDR3 comprises 15 residues. Germline CDR1 and CDR2: MDHEN and SYDVKM. V shed 7 bases and J 3 bases; nucleotides not matched to a gene: 7. The CDR3 DNA sequence: TGTGCCAGCACCGCCTACAGGGGGCTCTACAATGAGCAGTTCTTC. Its translation: CASTAYRGLYNEQFF.